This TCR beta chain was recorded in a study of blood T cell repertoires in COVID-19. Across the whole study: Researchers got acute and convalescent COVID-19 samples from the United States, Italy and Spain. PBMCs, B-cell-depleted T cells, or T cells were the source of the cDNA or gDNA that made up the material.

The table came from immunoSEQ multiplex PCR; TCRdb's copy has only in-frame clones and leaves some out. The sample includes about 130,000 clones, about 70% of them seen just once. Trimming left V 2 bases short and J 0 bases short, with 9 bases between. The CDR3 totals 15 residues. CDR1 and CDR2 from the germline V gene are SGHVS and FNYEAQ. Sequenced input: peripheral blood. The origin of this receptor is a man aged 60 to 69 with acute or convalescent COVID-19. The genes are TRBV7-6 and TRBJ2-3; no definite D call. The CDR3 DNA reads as TGTGCCAGCAGCTTATCCGGTTCTAGCACAGATACGCAGTATTTT. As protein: CASSLSGSSTDTQYF.